These 24 T cell receptor beta chains share one sample of origin, sequenced in a study of cytomegalovirus exposure and HLA in healthy donors. It was with 60 Vbeta and 13 Jbeta primers that the PCR ran. TCRdb's table, derived via immunoSEQ multiplex PCR, lists solely in-frame clones and lacks some. The sample holds approximately 160,000 clones, 77% seen once. Sequencing input: PBMCs. The receptors were gathered from a woman aged 25 to 45 in good health and CMV-seronegative.

The chain employs TRBV4-2 and TRBJ2-1; 8 positions agree with TRBD2. This CDR3 comprises 16 residues. The germline gives CDR1 LGHNA, CDR2 YNFKEQ. V lost 1 base, J lost 0 bases, and 2 bases stayed unmatched. Here the CDR3 reads CASSQALAGSYNEQFF. The CDR3 DNA follows: TGTGCCAGCAGCCAAGCCCTAGCGGGCTCCTACAATGAGCAGTTCTTC.

Points on this clone: The junction and the germline gene differ at one end; a read error may be behind it. In DNA, the CDR3 is TGTGCCAGCACTCCGGGACAGGGAGGCTACCCCTTC. Its protein product is CASTPGQGGYPF. V usage is TRBV6-5 and J usage is TRBJ1-2, with TRBD1 identical over 9 bases. Germline V gives CDR1 MNHEY, CDR2 SVGAGI. This CDR3 spans 12 amino acids.

The chain recombines TRBV28 with TRBJ1-1, with D possibly TRBD1 on 6 matching bases. This CDR3 has 16 amino acids. With 6 bases removed from V and 0 bases from J, the gap between germline ends came to 17 bases. Germline V CDR1 and CDR2: MDHEN, SYDVKM. The CDR3 bases are TGTGCCAGCAGGTCCAGGGGTCTTCCAATGAACACTGAAGCTTTCTTT. It specifies CASRSRGLPMNTEAFF. Looking up the rest from reference TRBV28 and TRBJ1-1 gives the full variable domain: DVKVTQSSRYLVKRTGEKVFLECVQDMDHENMFWYRQDPGLGLRLIYFSYDVKMKEKGDIPEGYSVSREKKERFSLILESASTNQTSMYLCASRSRGLPMNTEAFFGQGTRLTVV.

This clone has more than one count but fewer than ten. The genes are TRBV29-1 and TRBJ1-1; 9 bases align to TRBD1. Germline-derived CDR1 and CDR2 are SQVTM and ANQGSEA. The length of the CDR3 is 12 residues. V was pared by 7 bases and J by 4 bases, with 4 bases of the junction left unmatched. The CDR3 sequence: CSARDRATEAFF. Written as DNA, the CDR3 is TGCAGCGCTAGGGACAGGGCCACTGAAGCTTTCTTT. The full variable domain, completed using reference TRBV29-1 and TRBJ1-1, is SAVISQKPSRDICQRGTSLTIQCQVDSQVTMMFWYRQQPGQSLTLIATANQGSEATYESGFVIDKFPISRPNLTFSTLTVSNMSPEDSSIYLCSARDRATEAFFGQGTRLTVV.

V is TRBV7-2 and J is TRBJ1-5; D is unresolved. The CDR3 runs to 14 residues. Germline V gene lookup returns CDR1 SGHTA and CDR2 FQGNSA. Deletions cut 6 bases from V and 9 bases from J, with 18 bases between. CDR3 loop: CASSRTRSGRPQHF. DNA of the CDR3: TGTGCCAGCAGTCGTACACGGAGCGGTCGGCCCCAGCATTTT.

The chain employs TRBV28 and TRBJ1-2, with a weak D call TRBD1 (6 bases). The CDR3 covers 12 residues. The ends were cut back, 11 bases at V and 6 bases at J, with 16 bases in the middle. Germline CDR1 reads MDHEN; CDR2 reads SYDVKM. CDR3 DNA sequence: TGTGCCGGGATGGGACAAGGACATGGCTACACCTTC. This encodes CAGMGQGHGYTF.

The chain combines TRBV7-2 with TRBJ2-5, with TRBD2 matching over 9 bases. Trimming took 2 bases from V and 5 from J; bases not matched to a gene: 6. Germline V gives CDR1 SGHTA, CDR2 FQGNSA. The CDR3 spans 15 residues. The CDR3 loop is CASSLRRGGGETQYF. CDR3 DNA: TGTGCCAGCAGCTTACGGCGGGGGGGCGGGGAGACCCAGTACTTC.

This clone was detected once. The V gene is TRBV15, the J gene TRBJ2-5, with a weak D call TRBD1 (6 bases). V lost 1 base, J lost 5 bases, and 11 bases lay in between. Germline assignment: CDR1 LNHNV and CDR2 YYDKDF (reference sequence). The CDR3 has 14 residues. The CDR3 DNA reads as TGTGCCACCAGCAGAGTTCTGGGGGCGGAGACCCAGTACTTC. Translating it yields CATSRVLGAETQYF.

The chain combines TRBV27 with TRBJ2-7; D is undetermined. There are 15 residues in the CDR3. V shed 0 bases and J shed 3 bases, with 12 bases lying between them. Germline loops: CDR1 MNHEY, CDR2 SMNVEV (reference sequence). CDR3 loop: CASSLSNSWLYEQYF. The CDR3 bases are TGTGCCAGCAGTTTATCGAATTCTTGGCTCTACGAGCAGTACTTC.

The J gene is TRBJ1-5, the V gene TRBV27, with D unclear. The CDR3 loop spans 14 amino acids. The V gene's germline CDR1 is MNHEY and CDR2 SMNVEV (reference sequence). V was pared by 6 bases and J by 1 base, with 10 bases between. In DNA form, the CDR3 reads TGTGCCAGCAGGTTAGGAGGGAGCAATCAGCCCCAGCATTTT. The encoded protein is CASRLGGSNQPQHF.

This clone was seen once. The chain couples TRBV7-9 to TRBJ2-3; tentatively, D is TRBD1 (5 bases). The germline V gene encodes CDR1 SEHNR and CDR2 FQNEAQ (reference sequence). V was cut by 7 bases and J by 0 bases, with 14 bases left in between. The CDR3 is 15 amino acids. The CDR3 loop reads CASNKGQGSTDTQYF. The DNA for the CDR3 is TGTGCCAGCAACAAGGGGCAGGGTAGCACAGATACGCAGTATTTT. Using reference TRBV7-9 and TRBJ2-3 for the parts outside the CDR3, the full variable domain is DTGVSQNPRHKITKRGQNVTFRCDPISEHNRLYWYRQTLGQGPEFLTYFQNEAQLEKSRLLSDRFSAERPKGSFSTLEIQRTEQGDSAMYLCASNKGQGSTDTQYFGPGTRLTVL.

This clone was seen a few times. V usage is TRBV27 and J usage is TRBJ2-7, with TRBD2 matching over 8 bases. The CDR3 runs 14 residues. Germline V lookup: CDR1 MNHEY, CDR2 SMNVEV (reference sequence). J gave up 4 bases and V 4 bases, and 6 bases lay outside the gene matches. The CDR3 loop reads CASSWGGLEYEQYF. CDR3 coding DNA: TGTGCCAGCAGTTGGGGGGGACTAGAGTACGAGCAGTACTTC.

This rearrangement joins TRBV6-5 to TRBJ1-1; D is undetermined. Between the trimmed V and J ends, which lost 2 bases and 4 bases, there was a span of 8 bases. This CDR3 has 13 amino acids. CDR1 and CDR2 (germline): MNHEY, SVGAGI. CDR3 DNA sequence: TGTGCCAGCAGTTACATCCCGTCCACTGAAGCTTTCTTT. Amino acid sequence: CASSYIPSTEAFF.

The rearrangement joins TRBV28 to TRBJ1-3; perhaps TRBD1 as D (6 bases). The germline V gene encodes CDR1 MDHEN and CDR2 SYDVKM. The CDR3 length is 16 residues. With 1 base removed from V and 0 bases from J, the gap between germline ends came to 10 bases. DNA of the CDR3: TGTGCCAGCAGTTTATATTCAGGGGACTCTGGAAACACCATATATTTT. It is translated as CASSLYSGDSGNTIYF.

The chain couples TRBV14 to TRBJ2-7; no firm D call. V dropped 1 base and J dropped 3 bases, with 4 bases sitting between them. The CDR3 consists of 12 residues. The germline V gene has CDR1 SGHDN and CDR2 FVKESK. DNA of the CDR3: TGTGCCAGCAGCCAAGGTAGCTACGAGCAGTACTTC. Its translation: CASSQGSYEQYF.

V usage is TRBV6-1 and J usage is TRBJ1-2; D perhaps matches TRBD1 (6 bases). Germline V gene sequence: CDR1 MNHNS, CDR2 SASEGT. The CDR3 runs to 15 residues. Trimming removed 2 bases from V and 7 bases from J, with 17 bases in between. The CDR3 spells CASSERSGESCGYTF. The CDR3 region has the DNA TGTGCCAGCAGTGAACGGTCAGGGGAAAGTTGTGGCTACACCTTC.

This chain uses TRBV6-5 with TRBJ1-2, with D possibly being TRBD1 (5 bases). Germline V CDR1 and CDR2: MNHEY, SVGAGI. The CDR3 has 14 amino acids. V shed 6 bases and J shed 3 bases, with 14 bases lying between them. The CDR3 coding sequence is TGTGCCAGCAGGCCCCGGGGGGGGTACTATGGCTACACCTTC. This gives the protein CASRPRGGYYGYTF.

The count of this clone is one. The CDR3 here is CASSRLWVAGGSTDTQYF. In DNA form, the CDR3 reads TGTGCCAGCAGTCGTCTATGGGTAGCTGGAGGAAGCACAGATACGCAGTATTTT. The chain is built from TRBV27 and TRBJ2-3; tentative D call: TRBD2 (5 bases). V lost 5 bases and J lost 0, with 21 bases in between. The germline CDR1 and CDR2 sequences are MNHEY and SMNVEV (reference sequence). The CDR3 loop spans 18 amino acids.

The rearrangement joins TRBV9 to TRBJ1-5; D gene uncertain. The germline V and J ends were trimmed by 2 bases and 4 bases, with 10 bases remaining between them. This CDR3 comprises 14 residues. From germline, CDR1 is SGDLS and CDR2 YYNGEE. The CDR3 DNA follows: TGTGCCAGCAGCGTGGAGGCGACTAATCAGCCCCAGCATTTT. This gives the protein CASSVEATNQPQHF.

This clone has more than one count but fewer than ten. A junction end diverges from the germline sequence, so it may reflect a read error. The rearrangement joins TRBV5-4 to TRBJ1-2; D may be TRBD1 (6 bases). CDR3 length equals 16 residues. CDR1 is SGHNT and CDR2 is YYREEE in the germline V gene (reference sequence). The CDR3 reads CASSEGGAGPIPGYPF. The CDR3 DNA follows: TGTGCCAGCAGCGAAGGGGGGGCAGGACCAATACCTGGCTACCCCTTC.

This clone was detected only once. This chain links TRBV5-1 with TRBJ2-3; a weak D match, TRBD2 (5 bases). CDR1 is SGHRS and CDR2 is YFSETQ in the germline V gene. Trimming stripped 7 bases from V and 4 bases from J, with 16 bases between. This CDR3 is built from 14 residues. The CDR3 here is CASSAAEGADTQYF. DNA for the CDR3: TGCGCCAGCTCTGCGGCTGAGGGCGCAGATACGCAGTATTTT.

The chain has TRBV9 and TRBJ2-7; TRBD2 aligns across 9 bases. Germline values: CDR1 SGDLS, CDR2 YYNGEE. There are 15 residues in the CDR3. J was trimmed by 5 bases and V by 0 bases; bases with no gene match: 6. The CDR3 region is CASSVGAGGYDEQYF. The CDR3 DNA follows: TGTGCCAGCAGCGTAGGAGCGGGGGGATACGACGAGCAGTACTTC.

This clone was seen only once. The gene calls are TRBV6-5 and TRBJ2-2, with D possibly being TRBD1 (6 bases). V lost 6 bases, J lost 7 bases, and 12 bases lay in between. The CDR3 loop spans 13 amino acids. CDR1 is MNHEY and CDR2 is SVGAGI in the germline V gene. Here the CDR3 reads CASRLGQFGELFF. The CDR3 DNA reads as TGTGCCAGCAGACTAGGACAGTTCGGGGAGCTGTTTTTT.

The chain carries TRBV7-8 and TRBJ2-3; TRBD1 matches 8 bases. Germline-derived CDR1 and CDR2 are SGHVS and FQNEAQ. The CDR3 length is 18 residues. The V and J ends lost 1 base and 6 bases, in that order; junction bases with no gene match: 15. The CDR3 is CASSLVARGLLVSDTQYF. The CDR3 nucleotides read TGTGCCAGCAGCTTAGTAGCCAGGGGGCTTTTGGTGTCGGATACGCAGTATTTT.